This T cell receptor (beta chain) was profiled in a study of Graves' ophthalmopathy and Graves' hyperthyroidism (dated by TCRdb to the late 2010s). Looking at the study overall: Peripheral blood was collected at initial diagnosis, before any treatment. To tell Graves' ophthalmopathy apart from Graves' hyperthyroidism, and to predict which patients would progress to ophthalmopathy, the study relied on TCR beta repertoire signatures. In total, 135 blood samples were TCR-sequenced: 43 ophthalmopathy, some 80 hyperthyroidism and 17 hyperthyroidism-to-ophthalmopathy patients. To explore V-J signatures distinguishing ophthalmopathy from hyperthyroidism, a discovery set of about 99 patients (about 41 ophthalmopathy, 55 to 60 stable hyperthyroidism) was enrolled. For independent validation, a separate cohort was made up of 18 hyperthyroidism patients plus 17 patients who later progressed from hyperthyroidism to ophthalmopathy. In five or six hyperthyroidism patients, the T-cell repertoire of thyroid tissue was compared with the T-cell repertoire of blood. After sampling, hyperthyroidism patients received methimazole starting at 30 mg daily, and ophthalmopathy patients received high-dose intravenous methylprednisolone.

TCR beta CDR3 regions were amplified from RNA transcripts for repertoire sequencing. A first-round RT-PCR used HTBI primers with the Qiagen OneStep RT-PCR kit, followed by a second-round multiplex PCR, size selection and purification. Sequencing of the libraries was carried out on an Illumina HiSeq2000 in paired-end mode with 100 bp reads. In the original analysis: SOAPnuke was used to process the reads, removing any read that contained adapters or uncalled bases, had a mean Phred below 15, or lacked an exact match to the constant primer or identifier. High-quality paired reads were merged with COPE v1.2.5. Each unique nucleotide sequence was defined as a clonotype, and clonotypes were aligned to IMGT TRB V, D and J references with MiTCR v1.1. Only V-J combinations with frequency above 0.0001 were analysed, covering about 99% of repertoires. For each V-J combination, a TCR clonal expansion and chaos score was defined as F50 clonal expansion divided by the chaos observed in the TCRdist matrix. Welch's t-statistics and random forest were used to reduce features to about a dozen V-J combinations, which were fed into a naive Bayes classifier. Thyroid-blood repertoire similarity was quantified with the Morisita-Horn index. Using fastp at Q25 and MiXCR, TCRdb reprocessed the public reads and kept productive beta chains. Merged by CDR3 protein, the rows form single entries marked with the most common genes and DNA. The V and J calls follow TCRdb's processing rather than the paper's. The sample table shows approximately 640,000 distinct CDR3 sequences, and roughly two fifths are seen once. 3% to 3.5% of the sample belongs to the ten largest clones.

Ophthalmopathy patients were characterized by moderately to severely active disease, a Clinical Activity Score of at least 3, a NOSPECS grade of at least 4, and a disease duration under 3 months. Patients were excluded if they had other autoimmune diseases, uncontrolled infections, pregnancy or lactation. Diagnosis was based on clinical symptoms, serum thyroxine, TRAb, thyroid ultrasound and orbital computed tomography. Using Ficoll-Paque density gradient centrifugation, PBMCs were isolated from 9.5 to 10 ml of fresh peripheral blood. Total RNA was extracted using Trizol reagent, and RNA quality was checked on an Agilent 2100 Bioanalyzer. As concerns this clonotype: Its antigen is still unknown. One base away there is no much larger clone; base qualities are not given.

What the authors observed across the whole study: Most expanded thyroid clonotypes with a frequency above 0.001 also appeared in blood, which suggests that blood repertoires may reflect the immune response in the thyroid. In validation, the model predicted ophthalmopathy progression with nearly 71% sensitivity and roughly 72% specificity; some 13 predicted patients were CT-confirmed with GO in a median of around 6 months. No statistical method was used to set the sample size in advance, and the investigators knew which group each participant was assigned to. In cross-validation, the 13-signature model distinguished ophthalmopathy from stable hyperthyroidism with roughly 90% sensitivity and around 81% specificity, and in the test set the corresponding values were roughly 80% and 75%.

A distance of 8 bases separates the germline ends of V and J, which lose 4 bases and 2 bases respectively. The CDR3 contains 14 residues, cysteine and phenylalanine counted. Only CDR3 DNA is held: 42 bases, read in frame from base 1. CDR1 and CDR2 were assigned from the germline V gene as KGHSH and LQKENI. The origin of this receptor is an adult man with Graves' ophthalmopathy. The sequenced material came from peripheral blood. The sequence links TRBV18 to TRBJ2-2; the D gene remains uncertain. The DNA is TGTGCCAGCTCACTGTTAAGTAACACCGGGGAGCTGTTTTTT. Translated, it reads CASSLLSNTGELFF.